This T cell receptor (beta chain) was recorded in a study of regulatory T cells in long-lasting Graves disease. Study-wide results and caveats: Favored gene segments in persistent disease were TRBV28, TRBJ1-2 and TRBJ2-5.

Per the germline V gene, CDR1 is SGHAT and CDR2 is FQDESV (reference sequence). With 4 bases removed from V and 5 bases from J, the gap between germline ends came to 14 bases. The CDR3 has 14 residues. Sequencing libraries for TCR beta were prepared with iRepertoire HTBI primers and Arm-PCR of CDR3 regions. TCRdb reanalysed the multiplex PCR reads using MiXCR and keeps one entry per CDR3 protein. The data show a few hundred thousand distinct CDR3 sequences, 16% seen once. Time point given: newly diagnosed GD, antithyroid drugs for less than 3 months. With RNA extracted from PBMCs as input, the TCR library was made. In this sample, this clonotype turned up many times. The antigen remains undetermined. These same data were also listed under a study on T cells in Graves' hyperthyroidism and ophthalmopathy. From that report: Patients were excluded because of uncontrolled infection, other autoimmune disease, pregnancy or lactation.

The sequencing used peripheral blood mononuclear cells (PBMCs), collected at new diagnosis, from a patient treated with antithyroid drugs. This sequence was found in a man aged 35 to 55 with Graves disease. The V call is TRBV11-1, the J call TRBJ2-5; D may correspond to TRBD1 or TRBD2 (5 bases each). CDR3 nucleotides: TGTGCCAGCAGCTCGGGACGGGGTTATGAGACCCAGTACTTC. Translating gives CASSSGRGYETQYF.